The T cell receptor beta chain under discussion was sequenced for a study of T cells in Graves' hyperthyroidism and ophthalmopathy. Study at large: Pretreatment peripheral blood was obtained at initial diagnosis.

For Graves' hyperthyroidism to be stable, ophthalmopathy could not progress within 18 months. Trimming removed 8 bases at V and 0 bases at J, with 17 bases between. This CDR3 spans 16 amino acids. Per the germline V gene, CDR1 is MNHEY and CDR2 is SVGEGT. This clonotype was seen only a few times. The investigators amplified TCR beta CDR3 regions from RNA transcripts. The study used the HTBI primer set for a first-round RT-PCR of the TCR CDR3. TCRdb fed the multiplex PCR reads into MiXCR, producing one record per CDR3 protein. The data hold around 690,000 distinct CDR3 sequences, with roughly a sixth observed a single time.

This sequence originates from a man aged 50 to 60 with Graves' hyperthyroidism. The sequenced sample consisted of blood. The J gene is TRBJ1-5, the V gene TRBV6-2 or TRBV6-3; possibly TRBD1 for D (5 bases). The CDR3 nucleotides are TGTGCCAGCCTCTCCGGGGGAGCTCCTAGCAATCAGCCCCAGCATTTT. This translates into CASLSGGAPSNQPQHF.